This T cell receptor (beta chain) was documented in a study of blood T cell repertoires in COVID-19. Only one count was recorded for this clone. Original methodology: Amplification of reference gene primers provided the estimated nucleated cell counts. Only in-frame clones appear in the TCRdb table, and some are missing; sequencing was by immunoSEQ multiplex PCR. V and J calls and clone size follow that table, whereas D and trimming were derived from the DNA. The repertoire consists of roughly 200,000 clones, with 70% to 90% occurring once and the leading ten covering approximately 11%. Germline V gene lookup returns CDR1 MNHEY and CDR2 SVGEGT. CDR3 size: 13 residues. V was shortened by 4 bases and J by 4 bases, with 10 bases between the two germline ends.

The rearrangement uses TRBV6-2 or TRBV6-3 and TRBJ1-2, with D uncertain. This clonotype originated in a human donor with active or convalescent COVID-19. The donor label of this sample is uncertain. Sequencing was performed on peripheral blood. The CDR3 is CASSSERGYGYTF. The CDR3 DNA is TGTGCCAGCAGTTCTGAACGGGGCTATGGCTACACCTTC.